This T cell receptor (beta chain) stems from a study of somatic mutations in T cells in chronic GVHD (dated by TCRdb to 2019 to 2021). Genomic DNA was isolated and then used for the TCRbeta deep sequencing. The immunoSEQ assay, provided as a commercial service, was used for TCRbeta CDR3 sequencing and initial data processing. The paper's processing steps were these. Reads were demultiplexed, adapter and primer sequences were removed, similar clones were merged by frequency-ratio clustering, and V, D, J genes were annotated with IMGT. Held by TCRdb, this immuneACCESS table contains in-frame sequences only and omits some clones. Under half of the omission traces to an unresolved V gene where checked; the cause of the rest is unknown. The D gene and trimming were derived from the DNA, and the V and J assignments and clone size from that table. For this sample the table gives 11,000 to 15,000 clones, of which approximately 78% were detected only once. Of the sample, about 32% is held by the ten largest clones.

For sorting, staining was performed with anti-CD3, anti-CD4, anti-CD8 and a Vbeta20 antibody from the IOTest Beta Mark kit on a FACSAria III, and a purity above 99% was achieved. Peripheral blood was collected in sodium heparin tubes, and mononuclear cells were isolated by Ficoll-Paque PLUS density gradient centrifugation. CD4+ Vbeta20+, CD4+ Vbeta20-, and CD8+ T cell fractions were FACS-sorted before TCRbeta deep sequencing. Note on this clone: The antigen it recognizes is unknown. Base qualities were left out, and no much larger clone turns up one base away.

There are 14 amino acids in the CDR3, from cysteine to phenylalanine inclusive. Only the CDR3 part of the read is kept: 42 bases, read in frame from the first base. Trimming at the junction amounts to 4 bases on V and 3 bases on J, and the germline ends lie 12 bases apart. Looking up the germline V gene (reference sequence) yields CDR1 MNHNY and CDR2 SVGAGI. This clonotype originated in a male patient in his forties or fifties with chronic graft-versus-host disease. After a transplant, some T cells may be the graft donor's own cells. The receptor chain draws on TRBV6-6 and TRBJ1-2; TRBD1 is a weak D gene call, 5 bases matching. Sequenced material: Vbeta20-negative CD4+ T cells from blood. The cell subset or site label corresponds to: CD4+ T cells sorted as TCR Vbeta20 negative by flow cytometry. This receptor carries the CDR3 CASSLKGRDYGYTF. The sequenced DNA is TGTGCCAGCAGTTTAAAGGGGCGCGACTATGGCTACACCTTC.